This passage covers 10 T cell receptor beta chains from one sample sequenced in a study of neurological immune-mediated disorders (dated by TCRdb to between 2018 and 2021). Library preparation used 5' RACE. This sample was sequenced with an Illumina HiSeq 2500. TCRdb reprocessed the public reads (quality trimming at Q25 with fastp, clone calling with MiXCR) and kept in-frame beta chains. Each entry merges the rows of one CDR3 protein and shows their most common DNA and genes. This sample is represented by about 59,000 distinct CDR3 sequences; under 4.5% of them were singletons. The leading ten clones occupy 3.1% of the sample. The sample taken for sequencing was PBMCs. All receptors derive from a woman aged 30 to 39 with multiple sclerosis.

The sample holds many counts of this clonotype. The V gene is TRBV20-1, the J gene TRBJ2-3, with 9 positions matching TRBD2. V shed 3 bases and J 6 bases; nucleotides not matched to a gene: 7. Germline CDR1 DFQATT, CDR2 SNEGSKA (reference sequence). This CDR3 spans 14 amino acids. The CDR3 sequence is CSASPLAGADTQYF. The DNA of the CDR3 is TGCAGTGCTAGCCCCTTAGCGGGGGCGGATACGCAGTATTTT.

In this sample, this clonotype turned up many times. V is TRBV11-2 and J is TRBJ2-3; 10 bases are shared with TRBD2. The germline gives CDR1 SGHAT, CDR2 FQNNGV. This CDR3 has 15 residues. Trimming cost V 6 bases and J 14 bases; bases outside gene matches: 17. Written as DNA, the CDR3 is TGTGCCAGCAGTAAAGAATGGGCTAGCGGGGGCCCGCTGTATTTT. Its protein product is CASSKEWASGGPLYF.

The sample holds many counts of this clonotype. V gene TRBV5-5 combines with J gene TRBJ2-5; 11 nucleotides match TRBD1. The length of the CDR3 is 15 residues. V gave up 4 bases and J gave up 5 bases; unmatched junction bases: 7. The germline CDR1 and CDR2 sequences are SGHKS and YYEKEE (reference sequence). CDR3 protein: CASSAWTGGRETQYF. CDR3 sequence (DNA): TGTGCCAGCAGCGCCTGGACAGGGGGCCGTGAGACCCAGTACTTC.

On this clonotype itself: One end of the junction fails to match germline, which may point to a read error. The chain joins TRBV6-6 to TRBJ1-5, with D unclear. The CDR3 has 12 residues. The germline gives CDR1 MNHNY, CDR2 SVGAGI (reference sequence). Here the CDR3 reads CASGQDRQPQNF. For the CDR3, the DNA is TGTGCCAGCGGGCAGGACCGGCAGCCCCAGAATTTT.

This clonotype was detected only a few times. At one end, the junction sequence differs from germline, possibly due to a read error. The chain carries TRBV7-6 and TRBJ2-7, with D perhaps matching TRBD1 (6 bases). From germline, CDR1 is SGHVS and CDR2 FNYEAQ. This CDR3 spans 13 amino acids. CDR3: CAGSRTGSYEQYF. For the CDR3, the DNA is TGTGCCGGCAGTCGAACAGGGTCCTACGAGCAGTACTTC.

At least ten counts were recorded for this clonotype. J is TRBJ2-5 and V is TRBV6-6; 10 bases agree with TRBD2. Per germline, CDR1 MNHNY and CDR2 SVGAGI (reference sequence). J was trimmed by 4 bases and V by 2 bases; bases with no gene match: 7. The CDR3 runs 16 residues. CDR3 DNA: TGTGCCAGCAGTTACGTAACAGCGGGGGGGCGAGAGACCCAGTACTTC. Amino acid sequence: CASSYVTAGGRETQYF.

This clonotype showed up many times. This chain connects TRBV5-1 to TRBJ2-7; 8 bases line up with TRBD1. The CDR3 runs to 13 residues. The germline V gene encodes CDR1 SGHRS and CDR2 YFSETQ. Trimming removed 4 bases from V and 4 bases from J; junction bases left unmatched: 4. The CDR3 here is CASSPWTGYEQYF. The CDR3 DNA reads TGCGCCAGCAGCCCGTGGACAGGGTACGAGCAGTACTTC.

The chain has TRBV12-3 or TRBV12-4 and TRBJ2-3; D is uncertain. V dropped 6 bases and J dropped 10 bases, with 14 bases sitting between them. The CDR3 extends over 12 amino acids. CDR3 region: CASSMAPVPQYF. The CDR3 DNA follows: TGTGCCAGCAGCATGGCGCCCGTTCCGCAGTATTTT.

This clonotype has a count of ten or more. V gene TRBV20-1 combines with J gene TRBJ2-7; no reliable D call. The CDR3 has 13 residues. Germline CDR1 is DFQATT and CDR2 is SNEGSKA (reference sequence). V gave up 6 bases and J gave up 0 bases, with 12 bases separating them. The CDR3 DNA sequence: TGCAGTGCCCTCCCCCCCCGCTCCTACGAGCAGTACTTC. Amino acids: CSALPPRSYEQYF.

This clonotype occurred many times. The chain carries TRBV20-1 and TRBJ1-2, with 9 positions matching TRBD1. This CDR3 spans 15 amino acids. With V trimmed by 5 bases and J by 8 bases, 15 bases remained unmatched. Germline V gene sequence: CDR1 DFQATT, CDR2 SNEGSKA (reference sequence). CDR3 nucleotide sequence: TGCAGTGCTCTCTCGGACAGGGGCAACCACTGGGGCTACACCTTC. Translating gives CSALSDRGNHWGYTF.